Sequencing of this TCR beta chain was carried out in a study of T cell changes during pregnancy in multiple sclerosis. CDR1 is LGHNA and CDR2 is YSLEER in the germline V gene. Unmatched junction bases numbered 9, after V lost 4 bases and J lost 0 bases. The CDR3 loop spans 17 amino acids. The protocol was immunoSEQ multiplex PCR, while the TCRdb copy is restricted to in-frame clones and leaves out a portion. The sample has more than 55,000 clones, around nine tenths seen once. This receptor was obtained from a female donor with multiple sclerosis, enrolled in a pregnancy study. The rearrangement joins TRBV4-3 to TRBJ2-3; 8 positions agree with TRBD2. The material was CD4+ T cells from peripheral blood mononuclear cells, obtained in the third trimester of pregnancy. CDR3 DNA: TGCGCCAGCAGCCGGGGACTAGTAGCGGGGAGCACAGATACGCAGTATTTT. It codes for CASSRGLVAGSTDTQYF.